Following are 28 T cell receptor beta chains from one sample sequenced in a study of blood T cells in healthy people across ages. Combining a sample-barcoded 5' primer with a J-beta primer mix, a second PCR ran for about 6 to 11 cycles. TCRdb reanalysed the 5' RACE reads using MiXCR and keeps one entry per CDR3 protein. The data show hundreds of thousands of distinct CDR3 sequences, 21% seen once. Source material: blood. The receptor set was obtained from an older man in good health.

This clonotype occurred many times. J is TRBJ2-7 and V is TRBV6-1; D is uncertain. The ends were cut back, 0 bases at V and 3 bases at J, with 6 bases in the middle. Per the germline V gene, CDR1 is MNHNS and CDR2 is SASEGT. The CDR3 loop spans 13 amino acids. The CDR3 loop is CASSEASIYEQYF. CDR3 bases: TGTGCCAGCAGTGAAGCTAGCATCTACGAGCAGTACTTC.

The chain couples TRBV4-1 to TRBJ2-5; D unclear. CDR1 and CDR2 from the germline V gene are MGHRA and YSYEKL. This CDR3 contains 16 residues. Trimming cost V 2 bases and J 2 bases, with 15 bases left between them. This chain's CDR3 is CASSQSLSLNQETQYF. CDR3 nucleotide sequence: TGCGCCAGCAGCCAAAGTCTCTCCTTAAATCAAGAGACCCAGTACTTC.

CDR3 protein: CSARPPGRRDNEQFF. Written as DNA, the CDR3 is TGCAGTGCTAGACCTCCCGGAAGGCGGGACAATGAGCAGTTCTTC. The gene calls are TRBV20-1 and TRBJ2-1; weak D call: TRBD2 (5 bases). This CDR3 is built from 15 residues. CDR1 DFQATT and CDR2 SNEGSKA come from the germline V gene (reference sequence). The V end was cut by 2 bases, the J end by 5 bases, with 16 bases between.

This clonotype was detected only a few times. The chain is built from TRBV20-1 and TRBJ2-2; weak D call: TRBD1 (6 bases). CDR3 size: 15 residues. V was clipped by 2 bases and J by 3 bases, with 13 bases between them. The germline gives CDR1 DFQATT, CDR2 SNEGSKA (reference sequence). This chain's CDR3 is CSARSQGLHTGELFF. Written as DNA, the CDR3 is TGCAGTGCTAGAAGTCAGGGGCTCCACACCGGGGAGCTGTTTTTT.

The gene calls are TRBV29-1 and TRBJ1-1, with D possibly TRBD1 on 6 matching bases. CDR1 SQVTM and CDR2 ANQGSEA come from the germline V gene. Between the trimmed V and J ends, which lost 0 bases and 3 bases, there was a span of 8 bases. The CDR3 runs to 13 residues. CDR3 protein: CSVEDGTYTEAFF. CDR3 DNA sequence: TGCAGCGTTGAAGATGGGACATACACTGAAGCTTTCTTT.

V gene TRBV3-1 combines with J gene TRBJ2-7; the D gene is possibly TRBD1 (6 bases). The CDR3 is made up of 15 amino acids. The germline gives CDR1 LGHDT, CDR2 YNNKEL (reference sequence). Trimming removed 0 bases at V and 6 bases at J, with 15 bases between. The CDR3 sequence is CASSQDNRDLGEQYF. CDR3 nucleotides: TGTGCCAGCAGCCAAGATAACAGGGACCTCGGCGAGCAGTACTTC.

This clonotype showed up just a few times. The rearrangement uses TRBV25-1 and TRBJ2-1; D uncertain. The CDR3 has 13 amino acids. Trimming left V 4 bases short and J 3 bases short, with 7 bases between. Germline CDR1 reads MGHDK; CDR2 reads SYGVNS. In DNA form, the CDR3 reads TGTGCCAGCAGTGTGACTGGCTACAATGAGCAGTTCTTC. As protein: CASSVTGYNEQFF.

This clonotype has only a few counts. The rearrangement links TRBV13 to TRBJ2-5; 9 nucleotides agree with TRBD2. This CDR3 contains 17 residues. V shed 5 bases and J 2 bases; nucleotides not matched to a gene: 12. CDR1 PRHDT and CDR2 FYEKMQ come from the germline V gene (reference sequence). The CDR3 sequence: CASSTLIGLAKQETQYF. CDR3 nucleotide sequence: TGTGCCAGCAGCACCCTCATAGGACTAGCGAAACAAGAGACCCAGTACTTC.

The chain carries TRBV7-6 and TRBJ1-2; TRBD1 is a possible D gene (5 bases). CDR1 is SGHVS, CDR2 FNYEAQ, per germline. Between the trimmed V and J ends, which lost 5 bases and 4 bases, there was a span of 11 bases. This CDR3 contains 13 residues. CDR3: CASSEQEGYGYTF. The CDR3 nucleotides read TGTGCCAGCAGCGAACAGGAGGGCTATGGCTACACCTTC.

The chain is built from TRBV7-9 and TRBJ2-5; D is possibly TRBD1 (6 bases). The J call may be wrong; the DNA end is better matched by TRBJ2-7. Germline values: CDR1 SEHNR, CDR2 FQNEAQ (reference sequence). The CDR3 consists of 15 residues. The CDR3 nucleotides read TGTGCCAGCAGCCCCTCACAGGGCTCCAGCTACGAGCAGTACTTC. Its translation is CASSPSQGSSYEQYF.

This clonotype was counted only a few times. Here the CDR3 DNA reads TGCAGCGCGGGACAGGGGGGCATTGAAGCTTTCTTT. It yields the protein CSAGQGGIEAFF. This chain connects TRBV29-1 to TRBJ1-1; 11 nucleotides agree with TRBD1. From germline, CDR1 is SQVTM and CDR2 ANQGSEA. The CDR3 spans 12 residues. The ends lost 7 bases at V and 7 bases at J; junction bases unmatched: 5.

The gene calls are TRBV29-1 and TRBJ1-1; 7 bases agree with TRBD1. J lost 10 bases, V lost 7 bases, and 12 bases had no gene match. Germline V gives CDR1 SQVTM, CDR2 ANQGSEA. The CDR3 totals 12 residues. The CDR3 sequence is CSGDRAWDGAFF. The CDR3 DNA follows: TGCAGCGGTGACAGGGCTTGGGACGGAGCTTTCTTT. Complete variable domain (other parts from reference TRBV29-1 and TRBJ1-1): SAVISQKPSRDICQRGTSLTIQCQVDSQVTMMFWYRQQPGQSLTLIATANQGSEATYESGFVIDKFPISRPNLTFSTLTVSNMSPEDSSIYLCSGDRAWDGAFFGQGTRLTVV.

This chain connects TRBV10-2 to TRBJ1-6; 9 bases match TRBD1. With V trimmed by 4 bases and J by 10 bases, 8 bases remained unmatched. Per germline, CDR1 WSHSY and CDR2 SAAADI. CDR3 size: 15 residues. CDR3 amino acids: CASSGSGTGQSPLHF. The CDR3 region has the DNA TGCGCCAGCAGTGGTTCCGGGACAGGGCAATCACCCCTCCACTTT.

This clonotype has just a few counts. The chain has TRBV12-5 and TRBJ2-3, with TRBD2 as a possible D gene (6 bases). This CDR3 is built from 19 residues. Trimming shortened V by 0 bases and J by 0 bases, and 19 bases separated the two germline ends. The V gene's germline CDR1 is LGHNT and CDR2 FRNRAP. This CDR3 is CASGLVRRVGGPSTDTQYF. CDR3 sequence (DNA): TGTGCTAGTGGTTTGGTAAGGAGGGTGGGCGGCCCTAGCACAGATACGCAGTATTTT.

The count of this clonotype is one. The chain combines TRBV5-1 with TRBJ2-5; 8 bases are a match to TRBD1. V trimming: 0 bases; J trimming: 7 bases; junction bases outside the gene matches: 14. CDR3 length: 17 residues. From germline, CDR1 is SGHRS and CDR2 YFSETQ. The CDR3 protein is CASSLAVAGGAVMTQYF. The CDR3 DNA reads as TGCGCCAGCAGCTTGGCCGTCGCAGGGGGCGCGGTTATGACCCAGTACTTC.

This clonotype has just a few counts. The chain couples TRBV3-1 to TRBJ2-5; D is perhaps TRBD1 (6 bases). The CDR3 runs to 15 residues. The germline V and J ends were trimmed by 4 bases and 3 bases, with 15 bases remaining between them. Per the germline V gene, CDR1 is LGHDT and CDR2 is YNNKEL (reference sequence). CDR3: CASSPWTETEETQYF. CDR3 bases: TGTGCCAGCAGCCCATGGACAGAGACCGAAGAGACCCAGTACTTC.

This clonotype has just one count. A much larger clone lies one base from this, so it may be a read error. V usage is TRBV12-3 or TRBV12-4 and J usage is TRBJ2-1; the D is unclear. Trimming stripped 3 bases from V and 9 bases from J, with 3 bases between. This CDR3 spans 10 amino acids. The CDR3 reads CASSFVEQFF. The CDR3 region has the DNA TGTGCCAGCAGTTTTGTTGAGCAGTTCTTC.

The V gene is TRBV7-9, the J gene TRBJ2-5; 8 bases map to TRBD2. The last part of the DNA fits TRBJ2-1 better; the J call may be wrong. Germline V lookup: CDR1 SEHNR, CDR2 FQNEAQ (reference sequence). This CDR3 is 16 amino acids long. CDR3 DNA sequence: TGTGCCAGCAGCTTAATGCGGGAGGCCCGGGCCGGTGAGCAGTTCTTC. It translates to CASSLMREARAGEQFF.

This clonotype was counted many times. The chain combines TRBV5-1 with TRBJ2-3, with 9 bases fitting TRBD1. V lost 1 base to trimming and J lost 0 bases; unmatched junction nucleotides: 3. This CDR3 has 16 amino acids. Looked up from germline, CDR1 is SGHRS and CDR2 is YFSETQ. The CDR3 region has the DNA TGCGCCAGCAGCTTGACCGGGACAGGGAGCACAGATACGCAGTATTTT. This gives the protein CASSLTGTGSTDTQYF.

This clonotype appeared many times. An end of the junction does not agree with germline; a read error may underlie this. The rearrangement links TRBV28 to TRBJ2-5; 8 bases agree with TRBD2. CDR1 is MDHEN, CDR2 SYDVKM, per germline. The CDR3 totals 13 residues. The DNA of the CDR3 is TGCGCCAGCAGCCTCAGCGGGAGAGAGACCCAGTACTTC. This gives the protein CASSLSGRETQYF. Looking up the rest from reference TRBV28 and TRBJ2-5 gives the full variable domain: DVKVTQSSRYLVKRTGEKVFLECVQDMDHENMFWYRQDPGLGLRLIYFSYDVKMKEKGDIPEGYSVSREKKERFSLILESASTNQTSMYLCASSLSGRETQYFGPGTRLLVL.

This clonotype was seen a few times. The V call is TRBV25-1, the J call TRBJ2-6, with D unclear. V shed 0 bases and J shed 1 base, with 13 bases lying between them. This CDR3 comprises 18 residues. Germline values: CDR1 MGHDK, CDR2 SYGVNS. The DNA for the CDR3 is TGTGCCAGCAGTGAATATGGACCGGGTTTTTCTGGGGCCAACGTCCTGACTTTC. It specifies CASSEYGPGFSGANVLTF.

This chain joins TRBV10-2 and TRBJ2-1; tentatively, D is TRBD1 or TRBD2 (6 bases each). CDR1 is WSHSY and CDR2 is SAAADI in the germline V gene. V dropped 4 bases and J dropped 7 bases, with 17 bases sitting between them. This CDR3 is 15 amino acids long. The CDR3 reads CASSVGGRGRNEQFF. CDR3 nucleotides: TGCGCCAGCAGTGTAGGGGGGCGCGGACGGAATGAGCAGTTCTTC.

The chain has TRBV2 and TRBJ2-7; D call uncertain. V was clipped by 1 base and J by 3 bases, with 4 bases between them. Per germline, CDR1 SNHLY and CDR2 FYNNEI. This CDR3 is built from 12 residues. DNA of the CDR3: TGTGCCAGCAGTGAAGACGGCTACGAGCAGTACTTC. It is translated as CASSEDGYEQYF.

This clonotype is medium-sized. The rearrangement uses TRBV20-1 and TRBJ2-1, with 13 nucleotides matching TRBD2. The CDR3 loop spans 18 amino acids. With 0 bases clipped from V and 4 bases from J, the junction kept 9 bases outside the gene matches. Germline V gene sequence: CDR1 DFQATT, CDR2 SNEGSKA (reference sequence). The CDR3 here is CSARDWGTSGANYNEQFF. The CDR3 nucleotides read TGCAGTGCTAGAGATTGGGGGACTAGCGGGGCGAATTACAATGAGCAGTTCTTC.

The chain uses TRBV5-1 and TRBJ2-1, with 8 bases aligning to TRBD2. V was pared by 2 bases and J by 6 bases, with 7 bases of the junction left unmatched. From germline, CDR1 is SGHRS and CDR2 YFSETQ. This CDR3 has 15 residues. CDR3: CASSFAGGVINEQFF. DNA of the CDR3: TGCGCCAGCAGCTTTGCGGGAGGCGTTATCAATGAGCAGTTCTTC.

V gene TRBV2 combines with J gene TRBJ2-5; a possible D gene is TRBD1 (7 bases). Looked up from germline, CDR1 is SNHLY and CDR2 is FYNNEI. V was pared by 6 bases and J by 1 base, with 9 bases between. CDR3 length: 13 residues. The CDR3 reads CASRQGGQETQYF. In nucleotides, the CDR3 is TGTGCCAGCAGGCAGGGGGGCCAAGAGACCCAGTACTTC.

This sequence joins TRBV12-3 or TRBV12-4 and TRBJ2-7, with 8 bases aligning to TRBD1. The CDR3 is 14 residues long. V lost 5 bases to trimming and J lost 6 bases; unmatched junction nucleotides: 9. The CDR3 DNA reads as TGTGCCAGCAGTATCGGGGACAGGTTCACCGAGCAGTACTTC. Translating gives CASSIGDRFTEQYF.

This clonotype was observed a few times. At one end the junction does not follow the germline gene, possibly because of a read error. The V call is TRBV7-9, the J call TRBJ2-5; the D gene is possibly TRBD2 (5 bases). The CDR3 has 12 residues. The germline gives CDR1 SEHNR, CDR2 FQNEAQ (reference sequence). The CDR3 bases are TGTGCCAGCAGCTTATTGAGTTGGGAGCCGTTCTTC. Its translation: CASSLLSWEPFF.